Detailed here is one TCR beta chain. The data were taken from a study of shared clonotypes between healthy human individuals. TCRdb keeps only in-frame clones here, not all; method: immunoSEQ multiplex PCR. The table lists 2 million to 2.5 million clones, 90% to 96% of them singletons. Germline loops: CDR1 MGHRA, CDR2 YSYEKL. CDR3 length equals 17 residues. With 0 bases clipped from V and 3 bases from J, the junction kept 8 bases outside the gene matches. The sequence was collected from a man aged 18 to 30 in good health. This sequence joins TRBV4-1 and TRBJ2-1, with 7 bases lining up with TRBD2. Sequencing input: naive CD4+ T cells sorted from blood. Subset meaning: CD45RA+ positively selected. Here the CDR3 DNA reads TGCGCCAGCAGCCAAGAAGGCGGGGGAGCTTACTACAATGAGCAGTTCTTC. Amino acid sequence: CASSQEGGGAYYNEQFF.